This T cell receptor (beta chain) was sequenced in a study of T cells in localized non-small cell lung cancer. TCRdb keeps only in-frame clones here, not all; method: immunoSEQ multiplex PCR. Of about 23,000 clones detected, roughly nine tenths appear once; the ten largest clones hold about 7.1%. Points on this clone: Its antigen is currently unknown.

This CDR3 spans 16 amino acids. V shed 4 bases, J shed 0 bases, and the junction held 7 bases outside the gene matches. CDR1 is SGDLS, CDR2 YYNGEE, per germline. Study-level results: An association was observed between higher blood T cell density and longer overall survival. Adjacent uninvolved lung tissue had the highest T cell clonality, exceeding tumor. Investigators sequenced only a single tumor region, leaving heterogeneity possible.

This sequence joins TRBV9 and TRBJ2-7; 10 nucleotides align to TRBD2. The sample was peripheral blood, taken before any cancer treatment. This TCR was sampled from a woman aged 35 to 70 with stage I lung adenocarcinoma. The CDR3 DNA is TGTGCCAGCAGCCCTCGAGCGGGAGGGAGCTCCTACGAGCAGTACTTC. Translation: CASSPRAGGSSYEQYF.